The entry below gives a single TCR beta chain sequence along with its context. The sample originates from a study of blood T cell repertoires in COVID-19. For the study at large: PBMCs, B-cell-depleted T cells, or T cells provided the cDNA or gDNA that made up the material.

Original data processing: The assay estimated nucleated cells by amplifying reference gene primers. Generated by immunoSEQ multiplex PCR, the TCRdb table keeps only in-frame clones and is missing some. V and J calls and clone size are given by that table; D and trimming were obtained from the DNA. The table lists under 55,000 clones, 70% to 85% of them singletons. CDR1 is WSHSY and CDR2 is SAAADI in the germline V gene. With 8 bases clipped from V and 6 bases from J, the junction kept 7 bases outside the gene matches. This CDR3 has 14 residues. This TCR was recovered from a man between 65 and 80 years old with acute or convalescent COVID-19. The chain couples TRBV10-2 to TRBJ1-5; 10 positions match TRBD1. Sample: peripheral blood. CDR3 sequence reads: CASGPGTGVQPQHF. DNA for the CDR3: TGCGCCAGCGGCCCCGGGACAGGGGTTCAGCCCCAGCATTTT.